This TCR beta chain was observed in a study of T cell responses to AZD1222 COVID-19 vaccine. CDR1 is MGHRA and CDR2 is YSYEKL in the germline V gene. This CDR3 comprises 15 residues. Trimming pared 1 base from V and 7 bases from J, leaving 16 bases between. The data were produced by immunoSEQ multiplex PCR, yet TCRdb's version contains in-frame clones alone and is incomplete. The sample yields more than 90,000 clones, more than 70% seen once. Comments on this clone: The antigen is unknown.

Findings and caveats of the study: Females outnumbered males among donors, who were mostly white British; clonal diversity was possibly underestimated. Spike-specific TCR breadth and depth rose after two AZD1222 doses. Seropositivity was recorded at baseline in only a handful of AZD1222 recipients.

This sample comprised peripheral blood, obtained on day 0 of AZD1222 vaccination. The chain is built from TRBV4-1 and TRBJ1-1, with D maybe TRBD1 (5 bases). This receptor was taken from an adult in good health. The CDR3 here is CASSQGLRGRGEAFF. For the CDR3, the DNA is TGCGCCAGCAGCCAAGGGTTGCGGGGGAGAGGTGAAGCTTTCTTT.